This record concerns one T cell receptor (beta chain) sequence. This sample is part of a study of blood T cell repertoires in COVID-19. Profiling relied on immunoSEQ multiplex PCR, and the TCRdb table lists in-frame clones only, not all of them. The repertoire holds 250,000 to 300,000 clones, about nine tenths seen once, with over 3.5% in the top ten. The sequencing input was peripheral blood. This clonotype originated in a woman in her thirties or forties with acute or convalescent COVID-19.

CDR3 nucleotides: TGTGCCAGCAGTTTGTGGGGAGACAGGGGGCGCGAAGCTTTCTTT. Amino acid sequence: CASSLWGDRGREAFF. The genes are TRBV28 and TRBJ1-1; TRBD1 aligns across 10 bases. The CDR3 is made up of 15 amino acids. V lost 3 bases, J lost 8 bases, and 9 bases stayed unmatched. Germline V gives CDR1 MDHEN, CDR2 SYDVKM.